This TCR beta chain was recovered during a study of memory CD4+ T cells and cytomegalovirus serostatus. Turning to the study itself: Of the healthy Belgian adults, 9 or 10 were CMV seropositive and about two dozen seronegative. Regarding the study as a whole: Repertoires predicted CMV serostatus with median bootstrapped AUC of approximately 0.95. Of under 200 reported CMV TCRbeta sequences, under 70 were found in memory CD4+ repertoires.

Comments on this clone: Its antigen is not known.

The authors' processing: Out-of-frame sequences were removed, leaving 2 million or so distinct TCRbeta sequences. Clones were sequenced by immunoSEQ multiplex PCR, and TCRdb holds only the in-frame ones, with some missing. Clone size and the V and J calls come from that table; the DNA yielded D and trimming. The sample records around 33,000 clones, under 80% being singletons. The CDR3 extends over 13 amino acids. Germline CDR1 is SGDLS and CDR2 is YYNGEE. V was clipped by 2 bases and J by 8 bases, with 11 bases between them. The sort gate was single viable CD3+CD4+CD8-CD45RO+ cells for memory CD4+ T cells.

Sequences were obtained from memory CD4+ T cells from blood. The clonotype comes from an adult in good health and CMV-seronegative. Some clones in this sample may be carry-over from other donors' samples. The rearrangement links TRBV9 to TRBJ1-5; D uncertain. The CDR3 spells CASSVGSSEPQHF. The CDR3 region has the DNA TGTGCCAGCAGCGTCGGCAGTTCGGAGCCCCAGCATTTT.